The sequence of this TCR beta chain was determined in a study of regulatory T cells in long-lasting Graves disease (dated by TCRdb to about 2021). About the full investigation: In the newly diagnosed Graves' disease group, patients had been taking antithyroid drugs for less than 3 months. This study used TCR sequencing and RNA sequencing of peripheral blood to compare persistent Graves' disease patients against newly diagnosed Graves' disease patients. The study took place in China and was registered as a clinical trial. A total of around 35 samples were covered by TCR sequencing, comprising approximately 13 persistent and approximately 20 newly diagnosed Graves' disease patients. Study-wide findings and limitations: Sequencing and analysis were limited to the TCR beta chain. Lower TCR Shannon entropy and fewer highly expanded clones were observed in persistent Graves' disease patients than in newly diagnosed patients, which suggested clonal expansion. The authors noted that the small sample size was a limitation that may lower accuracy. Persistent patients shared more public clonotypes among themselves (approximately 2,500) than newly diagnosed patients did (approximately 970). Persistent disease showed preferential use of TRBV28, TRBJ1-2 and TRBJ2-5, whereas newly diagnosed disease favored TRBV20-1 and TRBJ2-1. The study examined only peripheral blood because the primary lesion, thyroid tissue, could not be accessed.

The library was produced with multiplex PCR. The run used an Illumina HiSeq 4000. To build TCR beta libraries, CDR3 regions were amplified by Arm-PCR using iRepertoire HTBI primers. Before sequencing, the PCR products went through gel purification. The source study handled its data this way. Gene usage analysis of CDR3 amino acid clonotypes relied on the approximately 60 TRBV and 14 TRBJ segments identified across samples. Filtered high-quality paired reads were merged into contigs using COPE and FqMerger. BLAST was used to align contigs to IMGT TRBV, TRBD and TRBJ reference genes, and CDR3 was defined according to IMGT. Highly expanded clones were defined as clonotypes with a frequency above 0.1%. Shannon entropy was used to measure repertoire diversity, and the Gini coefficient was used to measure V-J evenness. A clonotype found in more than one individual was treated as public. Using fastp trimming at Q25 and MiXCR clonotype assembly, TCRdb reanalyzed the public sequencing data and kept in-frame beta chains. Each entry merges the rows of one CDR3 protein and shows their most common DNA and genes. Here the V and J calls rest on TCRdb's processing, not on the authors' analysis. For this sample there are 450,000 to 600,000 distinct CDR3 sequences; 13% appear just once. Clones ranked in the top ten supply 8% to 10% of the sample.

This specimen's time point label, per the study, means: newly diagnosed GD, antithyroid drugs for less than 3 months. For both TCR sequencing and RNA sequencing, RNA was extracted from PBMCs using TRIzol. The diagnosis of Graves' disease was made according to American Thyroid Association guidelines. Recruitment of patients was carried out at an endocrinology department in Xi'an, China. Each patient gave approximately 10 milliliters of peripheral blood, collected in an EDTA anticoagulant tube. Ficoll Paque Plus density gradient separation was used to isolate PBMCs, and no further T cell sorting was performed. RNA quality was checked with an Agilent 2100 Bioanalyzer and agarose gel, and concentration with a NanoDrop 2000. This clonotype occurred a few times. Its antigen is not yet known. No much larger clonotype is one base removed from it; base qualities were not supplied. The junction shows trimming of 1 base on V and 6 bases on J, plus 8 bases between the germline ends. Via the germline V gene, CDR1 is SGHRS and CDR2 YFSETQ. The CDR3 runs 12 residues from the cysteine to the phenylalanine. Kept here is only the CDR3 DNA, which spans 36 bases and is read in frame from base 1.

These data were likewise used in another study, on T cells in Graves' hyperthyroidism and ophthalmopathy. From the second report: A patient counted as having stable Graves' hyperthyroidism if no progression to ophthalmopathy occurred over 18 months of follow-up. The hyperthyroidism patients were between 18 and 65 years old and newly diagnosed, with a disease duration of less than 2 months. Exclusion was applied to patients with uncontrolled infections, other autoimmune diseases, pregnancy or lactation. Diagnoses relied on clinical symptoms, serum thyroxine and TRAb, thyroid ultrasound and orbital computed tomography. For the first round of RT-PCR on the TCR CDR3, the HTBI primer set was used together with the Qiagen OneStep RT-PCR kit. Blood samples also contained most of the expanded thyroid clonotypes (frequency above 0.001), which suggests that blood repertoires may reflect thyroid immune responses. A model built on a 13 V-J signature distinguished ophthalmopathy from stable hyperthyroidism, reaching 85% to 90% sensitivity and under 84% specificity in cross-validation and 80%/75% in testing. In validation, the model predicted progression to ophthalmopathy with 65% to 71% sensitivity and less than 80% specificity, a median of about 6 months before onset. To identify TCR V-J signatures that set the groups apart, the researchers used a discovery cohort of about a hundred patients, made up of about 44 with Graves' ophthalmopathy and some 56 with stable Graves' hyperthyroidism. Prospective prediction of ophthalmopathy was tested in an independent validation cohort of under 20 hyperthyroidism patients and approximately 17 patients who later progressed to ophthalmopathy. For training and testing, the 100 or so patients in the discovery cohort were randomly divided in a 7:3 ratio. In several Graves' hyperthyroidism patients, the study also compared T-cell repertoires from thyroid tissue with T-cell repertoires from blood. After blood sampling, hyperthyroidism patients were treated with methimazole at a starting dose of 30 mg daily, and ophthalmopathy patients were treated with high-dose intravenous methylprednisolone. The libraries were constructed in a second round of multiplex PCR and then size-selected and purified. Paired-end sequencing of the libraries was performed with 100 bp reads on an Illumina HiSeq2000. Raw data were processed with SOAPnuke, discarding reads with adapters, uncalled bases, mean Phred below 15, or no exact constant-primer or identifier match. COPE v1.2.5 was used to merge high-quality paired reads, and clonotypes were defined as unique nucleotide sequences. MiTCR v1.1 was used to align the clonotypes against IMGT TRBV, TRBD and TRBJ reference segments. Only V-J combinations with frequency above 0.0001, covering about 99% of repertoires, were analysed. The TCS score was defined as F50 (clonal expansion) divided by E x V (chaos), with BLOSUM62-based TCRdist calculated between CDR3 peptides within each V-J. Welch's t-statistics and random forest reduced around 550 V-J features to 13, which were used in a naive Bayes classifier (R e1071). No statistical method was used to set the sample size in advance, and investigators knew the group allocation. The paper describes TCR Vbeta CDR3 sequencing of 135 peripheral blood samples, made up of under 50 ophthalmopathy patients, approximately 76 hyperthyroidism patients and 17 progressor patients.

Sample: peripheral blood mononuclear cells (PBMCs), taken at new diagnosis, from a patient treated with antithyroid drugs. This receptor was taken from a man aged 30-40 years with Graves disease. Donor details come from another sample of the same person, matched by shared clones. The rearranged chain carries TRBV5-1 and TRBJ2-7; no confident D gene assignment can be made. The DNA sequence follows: TGCGCCAGCAGCTTGCGTGGAACCGAGCAGTACTTC. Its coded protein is CASSLRGTEQYF.